The 4 T cell receptor beta chains below were found in one sample sequenced in a study of T cell repertoires in cytomegalovirus infection. TCRdb called the reads again in MiXCR, with one record for every CDR3 protein. The profile shows 400,000 to 550,000 distinct CDR3 sequences, approximately 11% of them singletons. Input material: PBMCs. The receptors originated from a human donor in good health (CMV status not recorded). Some clones in this sample may be carry-over from other donors' samples.

This clonotype was seen repeatedly, ten times or more. J is TRBJ2-1 and V is TRBV11-2, with 14 bases identical to TRBD2. The germline gives CDR1 SGHAT, CDR2 FQNNGV. This CDR3 contains 16 residues. The J segment lost 4 bases and the V segment lost 6 bases, leaving 5 bases of the junction unmatched. Here the CDR3 reads CASRTSGRAVYNEQFF. In DNA form, the CDR3 reads TGTGCCAGCAGGACTAGCGGGAGGGCCGTGTACAATGAGCAGTTCTTC. The whole variable domain, filled in from reference TRBV11-2 and TRBJ2-1, reads EAGVAQSPRYKIIEKRQSVAFWCNPISGHATLYWYQQILGQGPKLLIQFQNNGVVDDSQLPKDRFSAERLKGVDSTLKIQPAKLEDSAVYLCASRTSGRAVYNEQFFGPGTRLTVL.

This clonotype was found many times. CDR3 DNA sequence: TGTGCCAGCAGCTTGGAGCGGGGGGGGCTATCGGATGAGCAGTTCTTC. It codes for CASSLERGGLSDEQFF. This chain uses TRBV5-4 with TRBJ2-1; 10 bases fit TRBD2. Germline V gene lookup returns CDR1 SGHNT and CDR2 YYREEE (reference sequence). V dropped 0 bases and J dropped 8; count of bases not matched to a gene: 8. The CDR3 contains 16 residues.

This clonotype was counted ten times or more. V usage is TRBV10-3 and J usage is TRBJ2-3; perhaps TRBD1 as D (5 bases). Germline CDR1 is ENHRY and CDR2 is SYGVKD. The CDR3 is made up of 14 amino acids. Trimming pared 6 bases from V and 2 bases from J, leaving 12 bases between. In DNA, the CDR3 is TGTGCCATCAGCTCGACAGCCCTCACAGATACGCAGTATTTT. It encodes CAISSTALTDTQYF.

This clonotype was counted only a few times. The CDR3 loop reads CASSSLGQEPNSPLHF. As DNA, the CDR3 is TGTGCCAGCAGTAGTTTAGGACAGGAACCTAATTCACCCCTCCACTTT. This chain links TRBV28 with TRBJ1-6, with 7 nucleotides matching TRBD1. CDR1 and CDR2 from the germline V gene are MDHEN and SYDVKM. The CDR3 totals 16 residues. The junction had 10 bases not matched to a gene; V was cut back by 5 bases and J by 6 bases.